Listed below are T cell receptor beta chains from one sample, sequenced in a study of radiotherapy plus CTLA-4 blockade in lung cancer. The data were produced by immunoSEQ multiplex PCR, yet TCRdb's version contains in-frame clones alone and is incomplete. The data contain about 43,000 clones, around 70% of them singletons. Sequencing used peripheral blood, obtained from a patient treated with radiotherapy plus ipilimumab. The receptors come from a human donor with non-small cell lung cancer who had a partial response to radiotherapy plus ipilimumab. CDR3s include the opening cysteine and the closing phenylalanine or tryptophan. Fields, in order: CDR3 protein, clone size, V gene, J gene. Clone size is not always given. Where it is, it says once, few, many or a class for expanded clones.

cdr3_aa: CASSLGSRDSVKKAFF
clone_size: -
v_call: TRBV7-6
j_call: TRBJ1-1

cdr3_aa: CASSPAGPSTYEQYF
clone_size: -
v_call: TRBV18
j_call: -

cdr3_aa: CAWRRGQSTDTQYF
clone_size: -
v_call: TRBV30
j_call: TRBJ2-3

cdr3_aa: CASSLGSNSNYGYTF
clone_size: -
v_call: TRBV7-2
j_call: TRBJ1-2

cdr3_aa: CASSLGTGRTNEKLFF
clone_size: -
v_call: TRBV5-4
j_call: TRBJ1-4

cdr3_aa: CASSLMGLQDNEKLFF
clone_size: -
v_call: TRBV7-3
j_call: TRBJ1-4

cdr3_aa: CAWNRGLGSDTQYF
clone_size: -
v_call: TRBV30
j_call: TRBJ2-3

cdr3_aa: CASRDRDGSPLHF
clone_size: -
v_call: TRBV19
j_call: TRBJ1-6

cdr3_aa: CASSQVGTGNSPLHF
clone_size: many
v_call: TRBV14
j_call: TRBJ1-6

cdr3_aa: CASSIRGNTEAFF
clone_size: -
v_call: TRBV5-1
j_call: TRBJ1-1

cdr3_aa: CASTTWRGRDRGLVGYTF
clone_size: -
v_call: TRBV19
j_call: TRBJ1-2

cdr3_aa: CASSTYRGTEAFF
clone_size: few
v_call: TRBV2
j_call: TRBJ1-1

cdr3_aa: CASSQGAQENYGYTF
clone_size: -
v_call: TRBV4-2
j_call: TRBJ1-2

cdr3_aa: CASRETGVNDEQFF
clone_size: once
v_call: TRBV2
j_call: TRBJ2-1

cdr3_aa: CATLIGGNTEAFF
clone_size: medium-sized
v_call: TRBV10-2
j_call: TRBJ1-1

cdr3_aa: CASSYSSAGGNQPQHF
clone_size: few
v_call: TRBV6-6
j_call: TRBJ1-5

cdr3_aa: CASSLGVSGSNYGYTF
clone_size: few
v_call: TRBV7-8
j_call: TRBJ1-2

cdr3_aa: CASSPTDRVGEKLFF
clone_size: -
v_call: TRBV7-9
j_call: TRBJ1-4

cdr3_aa: CASRRTASYNEQFF
clone_size: -
v_call: TRBV7-2
j_call: TRBJ2-1

cdr3_aa: CASSREGSGNTIYF
clone_size: few
v_call: TRBV18
j_call: TRBJ1-3

cdr3_aa: CASSQDPGTTARGETQYF
clone_size: -
v_call: TRBV4-2
j_call: TRBJ2-5

cdr3_aa: CASSSAGGNQPQHF
clone_size: -
v_call: TRBV5-1
j_call: TRBJ1-5

cdr3_aa: CAITAGTGDYEQYF
clone_size: few
v_call: TRBV10-3
j_call: TRBJ2-7

cdr3_aa: CAWRGTGGYGYTF
clone_size: -
v_call: TRBV30
j_call: TRBJ1-2

cdr3_aa: CASGQPSGTDTQYF
clone_size: few
v_call: TRBV19
j_call: TRBJ2-3

cdr3_aa: CASVQDFQPYEQYF
clone_size: few
v_call: TRBV12-5
j_call: TRBJ2-7

cdr3_aa: CASSLGRGGRTNEQFF
clone_size: -
v_call: TRBV7-2
j_call: TRBJ2-1

cdr3_aa: CASSEGLAGVSGANVLTF
clone_size: -
v_call: TRBV6-1
j_call: TRBJ2-6

cdr3_aa: CASSIGHLNYGYTF
clone_size: few
v_call: TRBV19
j_call: TRBJ1-2

cdr3_aa: CASSLDRGLQYF
clone_size: -
v_call: TRBV18
j_call: TRBJ2-5

cdr3_aa: CASSVGLENTGELFF
clone_size: -
v_call: TRBV2
j_call: TRBJ2-2

cdr3_aa: CASSESGRYEQYF
clone_size: -
v_call: TRBV25-1
j_call: TRBJ2-7

cdr3_aa: CASSLFAPSTSGALSSYNEQFF
clone_size: -
v_call: TRBV27
j_call: TRBJ2-1

cdr3_aa: CSARDRGQGNTIYF
clone_size: -
v_call: TRBV29-1
j_call: TRBJ1-3

cdr3_aa: CASSFQTRNTEAFF
clone_size: -
v_call: TRBV5-8
j_call: TRBJ1-1

cdr3_aa: CASSSRGSPEAFF
clone_size: -
v_call: TRBV11-3
j_call: TRBJ1-1

cdr3_aa: CASSPGSGSRYNEQFF
clone_size: -
v_call: TRBV7-9
j_call: TRBJ2-1

cdr3_aa: CASSSGQPGGTEAFF
clone_size: -
v_call: TRBV7-2
j_call: TRBJ1-1

cdr3_aa: CASSDSSGANVLTF
clone_size: once
v_call: TRBV10-2
j_call: TRBJ2-6

cdr3_aa: CASRARDEQYF
clone_size: -
v_call: TRBV4-2
j_call: TRBJ2-7

cdr3_aa: CASSLDRDRVPLTYEQYF
clone_size: -
v_call: TRBV5-4
j_call: TRBJ2-7

cdr3_aa: CASKMARVHSYEQYF
clone_size: -
v_call: TRBV6-1
j_call: -

cdr3_aa: CASSPRVYTEAFF
clone_size: once
v_call: TRBV4-1
j_call: TRBJ1-1

cdr3_aa: CASSYSQGYQPQHF
clone_size: -
v_call: TRBV6-6
j_call: TRBJ1-5

cdr3_aa: CASSEGPSGYYEQYF
clone_size: few
v_call: TRBV6-1
j_call: -

cdr3_aa: CASRSLGAGNTIYF
clone_size: -
v_call: TRBV6-6
j_call: TRBJ1-3

cdr3_aa: CASSVDGRSEAGYTF
clone_size: -
v_call: TRBV9
j_call: TRBJ1-2

cdr3_aa: CASSIIAGTVGLETQYF
clone_size: -
v_call: TRBV19
j_call: TRBJ2-5

cdr3_aa: CASSLGQGRQPQHF
clone_size: -
v_call: TRBV28
j_call: TRBJ1-5